A selection of T cell receptor beta chains follows, all from one sample in a study of technical replicates of blood from a few donors. The method was immunoSEQ multiplex PCR; TCRdb's version includes in-frame clones alone and lacks a portion of them. The sample includes tens of thousands of clones, just under 95% of them seen just once. The sequenced sample consisted of T cells isolated from PBMCs. The source of these receptors is a human donor in good health. The CDR3 runs from the conserved cysteine through the conserved F or W. Fields, in order: V gene, J gene, CDR3 protein.

>TRBV5-1|TRBJ1-1
CASSLVTGGFNTEAFF
>TRBV19|TRBJ1-5
CASSAGGAQPQHF
>TRBV18|TRBJ2-6
CASSEVDSGANVLTF
>TRBV6-4|TRBJ2-6
CASSDSRSGANVLTF
>TRBV4-1|TRBJ2-1
CASSQEGQGTNEQFF
>TRBV6-6|TRBJ2-7
CASSYGGFSSYEQYF
>TRBV5-4|TRBJ1-6
CASSQTNSGRGSPLHF
>TRBV29-1|TRBJ2-3
CSVVAGGGGRALDTQYF
>TRBV6-1|TRBJ2-7
CASRPNTRDEQYF
>TRBV30|TRBJ2-2
CAWSQYILTSGELFF
>TRBV2|TRBJ2-1
CASVDPPGTAYNEQFF
>TRBV5-4|TRBJ2-7
CASSLAGTSGPGEQYF
>TRBV4-1|TRBJ1-5
CASSQEKTYSNQPQHF
>TRBV9|TRBJ1-2
CASSVDTNYGYTF
>TRBV7-9|TRBJ2-6
CASSLGSLSGANVLTF
>TRBV27|TRBJ2-2
CASSFQGTSGMTGELFF
>TRBV19|TRBJ1-1
CASGQAGGTEAFF
>TRBV4-2|TRBJ1-1
CASSQGGTGNEAFF
>TRBV5-1|TRBJ1-1
CASSFGGFMNTEAFF
>TRBV5-6|TRBJ1-1
CASQDTVNTEAFF
>TRBV11-2|TRBJ2-3
CASSPRSGVSTDTQYF
>TRBV7-9|TRBJ2-7
CASSRTGDEQYF
>TRBV29-1|TRBJ2-3
CSVAAGGGDTQYF
>TRBV7-9|TRBJ1-3
CASSKDTGHSGNTIYF
>TRBV9|TRBJ2-3
CASSVAGTTYSTDTQYF
>TRBV5-4|TRBJ1-1
CASKGTPENTEAFF
>TRBV19|TRBJ2-5
CASSMVGGHQETQYF
>TRBV19|TRBJ2-1
CASSIRPRNNEQFF
>TRBV7-9|TRBJ1-3
CASSLLGRSGNTIYF
>TRBV29-1|TRBJ1-2
CSGSDRVDGYTF
>TRBV9|TRBJ1-6
CASSASSSYNSPLHF
>TRBV4-2|TRBJ2-5
CASSQEGLAVVETQYF
>TRBV27|TRBJ2-1
CASSKLAASSYNEQFF
>TRBV11-2|TRBJ1-1
CASSLERGPWTEAFF
>TRBV7-7|TRBJ2-3
CASSSSLALGDTQYF
>TRBV10-3|TRBJ1-1
CAVGQGRPEAFF
>TRBV7-7|TRBJ1-1
CASSLEEGTEAFF
>TRBV4-2|TRBJ2-5
CASSQGERGNWETQYF
>TRBV28|TRBJ2-5
CAIQVSGTSGQETQYF
>TRBV5-1|TRBJ2-7
CASSPPPGGVSYEQYF
>TRBV5-1|TRBJ1-2
CASSPIQEPGYGYTF
>TRBV19|TRBJ2-1
CASSIVWGAYNEQFF
>TRBV5-6|TRBJ2-7
CASSPLGGPYEQYF
>TRBV4-1|TRBJ2-1
CASSPTRQGPYNEQFF
>TRBV19|TRBJ2-7
CASLDRAKYEQYF
>TRBV27|TRBJ2-3
CASRNWTGGNRKEYF
>TRBV2|TRBJ1-2
CASMYGTDYGYTF
>TRBV5-1|TRBJ2-2
CASSLGVQDGELFF
>TRBV4-1|TRBJ1-2
CASSQETRLIMGYTF
>TRBV5-1|TRBJ2-1
CASSLGTSNEQFF
>TRBV19|TRBJ2-2
CASTETGTGELFF
>TRBV6-5|TRBJ2-1
CASSPSGGGNEQFF
>TRBV2|TRBJ1-1
CATLRSGDHPVNTEAFF
>TRBV6-1|TRBJ2-7
CASSESPGLAYEQYF
>TRBV2|TRBJ1-5
CASTPNRSNQPQHF
>TRBV12-5|TRBJ1-2
CASGLAAGVRYGYTF
>TRBV4-1|TRBJ1-5
CASSREGQPSNQPQHF
>TRBV2|TRBJ2-6
CASRSSGANVLTF
>TRBV12-5|TRBJ1-1
CASGSDRDTEAFF
>TRBV11-3|TRBJ2-7
CASSLNGLVYEQYF